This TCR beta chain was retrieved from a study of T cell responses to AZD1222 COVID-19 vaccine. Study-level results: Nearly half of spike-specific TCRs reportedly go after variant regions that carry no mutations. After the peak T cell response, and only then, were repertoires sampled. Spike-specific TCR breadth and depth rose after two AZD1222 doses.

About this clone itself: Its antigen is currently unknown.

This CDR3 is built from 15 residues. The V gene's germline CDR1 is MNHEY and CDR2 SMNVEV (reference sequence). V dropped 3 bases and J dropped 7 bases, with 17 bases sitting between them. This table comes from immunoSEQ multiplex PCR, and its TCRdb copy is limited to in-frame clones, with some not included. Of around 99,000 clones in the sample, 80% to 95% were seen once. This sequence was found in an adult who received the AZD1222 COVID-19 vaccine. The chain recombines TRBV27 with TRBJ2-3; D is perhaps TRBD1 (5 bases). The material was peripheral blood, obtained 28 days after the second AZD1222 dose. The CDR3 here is CASSFQGALLNTQYF. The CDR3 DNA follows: TGTGCCAGCAGTTTCCAAGGGGCATTATTGAATACGCAGTATTTT.